Included here is one T cell receptor beta chain sequence, with context. What it binds is unknown. Measured with immunoSEQ multiplex PCR; TCRdb has only the in-frame clones, and not every one. The data hold 10,000 to 15,000 clones, with roughly 60% observed a single time. The sample comes from a study of T cells in tumors after PD-1 blockade. Overall study: Prior checkpoint blockade, systemic immunosuppressant use, or anti-cancer therapy within 4 weeks excluded patients. A subset received ongoing vismodegib 150 mg daily alongside anti-PD-1 therapy. Broader study findings: Among squamous cell carcinoma expanded CD8+ clones, roughly 46% of exhausted ones versus about 31% of others were novel. Clonal replacement appeared only between pre- and post-treatment samples.

V was pared by 9 bases and J by 3 bases, with 6 bases of the junction left unmatched. The CDR3 runs to 14 residues. Germline V gives CDR1 LNHDA, CDR2 SQIVND (reference sequence). Source: tumor tissue, taken before anti-PD-1 treatment. The source is a human donor with cutaneous squamous cell carcinoma. This sequence joins TRBV19 and TRBJ1-2; 11 nucleotides agree with TRBD1. CDR3 bases: TGTGCCAGCAACCGGGACAGGGGGTACTATGGCTACACCTTC. It translates to CASNRDRGYYGYTF.